This TCR beta chain was sequenced during a study of T cell responses to AZD1222 COVID-19 vaccine. Clones were sequenced by immunoSEQ multiplex PCR, and TCRdb holds only the in-frame ones, with some missing. The sample shows 95,000 to 130,000 clones, almost 90% of them seen only once. Study outcomes and limitations: At baseline, just 6 or 7 AZD1222 recipients tested seropositive.

Germline CDR1 reads ENHRY; CDR2 reads SYGVKD. This CDR3 region has 16 residues. J lost 6 bases, V lost 3 bases, and 10 bases had no gene match. Of note for this clone: Its antigen is as yet unknown.

This TCR derives from an adult in good health. The V gene is TRBV10-3, the J gene TRBJ1-4, with 7 bases fitting TRBD1. This specimen was peripheral blood, taken on day 0 of AZD1222 vaccination. CDR3 amino acids: CAISDSTGEGYEKLFF. The CDR3 nucleotides read TGTGCCATCAGTGATAGCACAGGGGAGGGCTATGAAAAACTGTTTTTT.